This T cell receptor (beta chain) came from a study of T cells in Graves' hyperthyroidism and ophthalmopathy. Study conclusions and caveats: Ophthalmopathy onset followed model prediction by a median about 6.5 months.

This CDR3 is 17 amino acids long. The V end lost 5 bases, the J end lost 0 bases, and 17 bases lay between the germline ends. Per the germline V gene, CDR1 is MDHEN and CDR2 is SYDVKM. The CDR3 regions of TCR beta were amplified from RNA transcripts. Primed by the HTBI set, a first-round RT-PCR was run on the TCR CDR3. TCRdb fed the multiplex PCR reads into MiXCR, producing one record per CDR3 protein. This table holds approximately 600,000 distinct CDR3 sequences, less than 25% found once. About this clonotype itself: Antigen unknown.

Patients were excluded because of uncontrolled infection, other autoimmune disease, pregnancy or lactation. Sequencing input: blood. The receptor was isolated from a man aged 25 to 40 with Graves' ophthalmopathy. This chain connects TRBV28 to TRBJ2-1; tentatively, D is TRBD2 (5 bases). CDR3 in amino acids: CASSPLEGSSSYNEQFF. The CDR3 coding sequence is TGTGCCAGCAGTCCCCTTGAGGGCAGCAGCTCCTACAATGAGCAGTTCTTC.